Following are 28 T cell receptor beta chains from one sample sequenced in a study of blood T cell repertoires in COVID-19. Only in-frame clones appear in the TCRdb table, and some are missing; sequencing was by immunoSEQ multiplex PCR. This table holds hundreds of thousands of clones, around 90% found once. Source material: peripheral blood. The receptors stem from a man aged 35-49 years with acute or convalescent COVID-19.

The V gene is TRBV11-3, the J gene TRBJ2-1, with a possible D match to TRBD2 (6 bases). Germline V gene sequence: CDR1 SGHNT, CDR2 YENEEA. The CDR3 contains 16 residues. V lost 7 bases and J 3 bases, leaving 19 bases between the germline ends. CDR3 sequence reads: CASIYRGFGIYNEQFF. CDR3 coding DNA: TGTGCCAGCATCTACCGGGGGTTCGGGATCTACAATGAGCAGTTCTTC. Full variable domain (remainder filled in from reference TRBV11-3 and TRBJ2-1): EAGVVQSPRYKIIEKKQPVAFWCNPISGHNTLYWYLQNLGQGPELLIRYENEEAVDDSQLPKDRFSAERLKGVDSTLKIQPAELGDSAVYLCASIYRGFGIYNEQFFGPGTRLTVL.

The CDR3 reads CASSLVQINEKLFF. The CDR3 coding sequence is TGTGCCAGCAGCTTGGTCCAGATTAATGAAAAACTGTTTTTT. This chain links TRBV5-5 with TRBJ1-4; D ambiguous. Germline CDR1 reads SGHKS; CDR2 reads YYEKEE (reference sequence). Trimming removed 0 bases at V and 4 bases at J, with 7 bases between. The length of the CDR3 is 14 residues.

The chain is built from TRBV7-9 and TRBJ2-5; 8 bases are a match to TRBD2. Germline V gives CDR1 SEHNR, CDR2 FQNEAQ (reference sequence). This CDR3 spans 15 amino acids. With V trimmed by 2 bases and J by 5 bases, 7 bases remained unmatched. CDR3 region: CASSLFGGARETQYF. The CDR3, as DNA: TGTGCCAGCAGCTTATTCGGGGGGGCACGGGAGACCCAGTACTTC.

V is TRBV5-4 and J is TRBJ2-5; the match to TRBD1 covers 8 bases. This CDR3 spans 15 amino acids. CDR1 and CDR2 (germline): SGHNT, YYREEE (reference sequence). After removal of 5 bases from V and 5 bases from J, the junction contained 11 bases not matched to a gene. The CDR3 region is CASRSGGLAPETQYF. The CDR3 bases are TGTGCCAGCAGGTCAGGGGGCCTGGCGCCGGAGACCCAGTACTTC.

The V call is TRBV28, the J call TRBJ1-2; D remains ambiguous. Germline V gene lookup returns CDR1 MDHEN and CDR2 SYDVKM. The length of the CDR3 is 14 residues. V gave up 2 bases and J gave up 0 bases, with 7 bases separating them. CDR3 in DNA: TGTGCCAGCAGTTTACCAGGTGCTAACTATGGCTACACCTTC. It codes for CASSLPGANYGYTF.

The table lists this clone with a count of one. The chain uses TRBV19 and TRBJ2-2; D ambiguous. The CDR3 consists of 14 residues. Germline V gene sequence: CDR1 LNHDA, CDR2 SQIVND (reference sequence). V shed 7 bases and J shed 4 bases, with 13 bases lying between them. The CDR3 DNA reads TGTGCCAGTAAAGTTAGCTTTGGCACCGGGGAGCTGTTTTTT. This translates into CASKVSFGTGELFF.

The gene calls are TRBV25-1 and TRBJ2-5, with D perhaps matching TRBD1 (5 bases). Trimming took 3 bases from V and 1 from J, leaving 12 bases between them. This CDR3 contains 15 residues. Germline CDR1 and CDR2: MGHDK and SYGVNS. The CDR3 protein is CASSDRDSLQETQYF. Here the CDR3 DNA reads TGTGCCAGCAGTGACCGTGACAGCCTCCAAGAGACCCAGTACTTC.

To note about this clone: The sample holds other DNA sequences that translate to the same CDR3. The J gene is TRBJ1-2, the V gene TRBV3-1 (or the pseudogene TRBV3-2); D not resolved. The germline V gene encodes CDR1 LGHDT and CDR2 YNNKEL (reference sequence). The CDR3 loop spans 13 amino acids. Between the trimmed V and J ends, which lost 1 base and 5 bases, there was a span of 8 bases. The CDR3: CASSQGSSYGYTF. The DNA of the CDR3 is TGTGCCAGCAGCCAAGGTAGTTCATATGGCTACACCTTC.

The rearrangement links TRBV19 to TRBJ1-2, with 9 positions matching TRBD1. This CDR3 region has 16 residues. Germline V gives CDR1 LNHDA, CDR2 SQIVND (reference sequence). The junction had 11 bases not matched to a gene; V was cut back by 5 bases and J by 4 bases. CDR3 protein: CASSLRTGGAAYGYTF. CDR3 DNA sequence: TGTGCCAGTAGTCTTCGAACAGGGGGCGCCGCCTATGGCTACACCTTC.

The chain combines TRBV15 with TRBJ1-2, with a tentative D call TRBD1 (5 bases). The CDR3 is made up of 14 amino acids. Germline V gene lookup returns CDR1 LNHNV and CDR2 YYDKDF (reference sequence). Trimming removed 5 bases at V and 4 bases at J, with 14 bases between. For the CDR3, the DNA is TGTGCCACCAGCTTTTCAACAGGTTTCTATGGCTACACCTTC. Translation gives CATSFSTGFYGYTF.

The chain couples TRBV28 to TRBJ2-3; 9 positions agree with TRBD2. Per germline, CDR1 MDHEN and CDR2 SYDVKM. The CDR3 is 16 amino acids. V was clipped by 7 bases and J by 0 bases; unmatched bases: 8. CDR3 loop: CASTQGLAMSTDTQYF. As DNA, the CDR3 is TGTGCCAGCACCCAAGGACTAGCGATGAGCACAGATACGCAGTATTTT. Drawing the rest from reference TRBV28 and TRBJ2-3, the complete variable domain is DVKVTQSSRYLVKRTGEKVFLECVQDMDHENMFWYRQDPGLGLRLIYFSYDVKMKEKGDIPEGYSVSREKKERFSLILESASTNQTSMYLCASTQGLAMSTDTQYFGPGTRLTVL.

The chain has TRBV25-1 and TRBJ2-5; 12 nucleotides agree with TRBD1. The V segment lost 3 bases and the J segment 4 bases; nucleotides outside the gene matches: 3. CDR3 length: 15 residues. Germline CDR1 MGHDK, CDR2 SYGVNS. The CDR3, as DNA: TGTGCCAGCAGTGAGGGACAGGGGGCGAGAGAGACCCAGTACTTC. Translation: CASSEGQGARETQYF.

The V call is TRBV6-5, the J call TRBJ1-4, with a tentative D call TRBD1 (5 bases). The V end lost 8 bases, the J end lost 7 bases, and 8 bases lay between the germline ends. CDR1 and CDR2 (germline): MNHEY, SVGAGI. The CDR3 sequence is 11 residues long. The CDR3 region is CASRGGEKLFF. The CDR3 DNA is TGTGCCAGCCGGGGGGGTGAAAAACTGTTTTTT.

V is TRBV2 and J is TRBJ2-6; possible D gene TRBD1, 5 bases. Trimming shortened V by 2 bases and J by 3 bases, and 11 bases separated the two germline ends. CDR1 and CDR2 from the germline V gene are SNHLY and FYNNEI. The CDR3 is made up of 16 amino acids. CDR3 DNA: TGTGCCAGCAGTGAAATAAGGGGTGGTGGGGCCAACGTCCTGACTTTC. Its protein is CASSEIRGGGANVLTF.

The chain has TRBV2 and TRBJ1-1; TRBD1 agrees at 12 bases. With 7 bases clipped from V and 3 bases from J, the junction kept 15 bases outside the gene matches. Germline CDR1 reads SNHLY; CDR2 reads FYNNEI. This CDR3 spans 18 amino acids. DNA of the CDR3: TGTGCCAGCACTAAAACCGGGACAGGGGGCATCAGGGACACTGAAGCTTTCTTT. It codes for CASTKTGTGGIRDTEAFF.

The rearrangement uses TRBV9 and TRBJ1-2, with a weak D call TRBD1 (5 bases). Germline V lookup: CDR1 SGDLS, CDR2 YYNGEE. There are 13 residues in the CDR3. With 4 bases removed from V and 5 bases from J, the gap between germline ends came to 12 bases. CDR3 in amino acids: CASSTAQGYGYTF. DNA for the CDR3: TGTGCCAGCAGCACCGCCCAGGGTTATGGCTACACCTTC.

The chain employs TRBV2 and TRBJ1-3; 10 nucleotides agree with TRBD1. This CDR3 has 16 amino acids. Germline loops: CDR1 SNHLY, CDR2 FYNNEI. The trim removed 8 bases at V and 3 bases at J, leaving 10 bases unmatched. The CDR3 sequence is CASLNRQGAVGNTIYF. The CDR3 coding sequence is TGTGCCAGCCTTAACCGACAGGGGGCGGTTGGAAACACCATATATTTT.

V is TRBV5-4 and J is TRBJ1-2; the D gene is possibly TRBD1 (6 bases). Germline V lookup: CDR1 SGHNT, CDR2 YYREEE (reference sequence). CDR3 length: 14 residues. Trimming removed 6 bases from V and 2 bases from J, with 14 bases in between. The CDR3 DNA follows: TGTGCCAGCACTCCCGGGACACCCAACTATGGCTACACCTTC. Its translation is CASTPGTPNYGYTF.

The chain is built from TRBV4-1 and TRBJ2-5, with 7 nucleotides matching TRBD1. Germline values: CDR1 MGHRA, CDR2 YSYEKL. The CDR3 is 14 amino acids. V lost 3 bases and J lost 1; bases outside the gene matches: 2. The CDR3, as DNA: TGCGCCAGCAGCCAGGGACAGCTCCAAGAGACCCAGTACTTC. Its translation is CASSQGQLQETQYF.

The chain combines TRBV15 with TRBJ2-1; no definite D call. V was pared by 1 base and J by 4 bases, with 14 bases between. This CDR3 is built from 16 residues. Germline V gene lookup returns CDR1 LNHNV and CDR2 YYDKDF (reference sequence). CDR3 DNA sequence: TGTGCCACCAGCAGAGTAGGAGACGGCCCTTACAATGAGCAGTTCTTC. Encoded protein: CATSRVGDGPYNEQFF.

The V and J genes are TRBV11-2 and TRBJ2-7, with TRBD2 matching over 10 bases. This CDR3 has 16 residues. The germline V gene has CDR1 SGHAT and CDR2 FQNNGV. Trimming cost V 5 bases and J 4 bases; bases outside gene matches: 11. CDR3 protein: CASSPSAGGRWYEQYF. The DNA for the CDR3 is TGTGCCAGCAGCCCATCAGCGGGAGGGAGATGGTACGAGCAGTACTTC.

The J gene is TRBJ1-1, the V gene TRBV25-1; TRBD1 is a possible D gene (6 bases). This CDR3 has 18 amino acids. Germline values: CDR1 MGHDK, CDR2 SYGVNS. Trimming left V 4 bases short and J 0 bases short, with 21 bases between. In DNA, the CDR3 is TGTGCCAGCAGTGCGTGGACCCAGGGGAACGGATTGAACACTGAAGCTTTCTTT. This encodes CASSAWTQGNGLNTEAFF. The whole variable domain, remainder taken from reference TRBV25-1 and TRBJ1-1, is EADIYQTPRYLVIGTGKKITLECSQTMGHDKMYWYQQDPGMELHLIHYSYGVNSTEKGDLSSESTVSRIRTEHFPLTLESARPSHTSQYLCASSAWTQGNGLNTEAFFGQGTRLTVV.

The chain employs TRBV11-2 and TRBJ1-2, with 8 bases that match TRBD1. The CDR3 is 14 amino acids. Germline loops: CDR1 SGHAT, CDR2 FQNNGV. The V segment lost 1 base and the J segment 5 bases; nucleotides outside the gene matches: 3. Here the CDR3 DNA reads TGTGCCAGCAGCTTAGCGGGGACAGGTTATGGCTACACCTTC. This translates into CASSLAGTGYGYTF.

The V call is TRBV5-1, the J call TRBJ2-3; possibly TRBD2 for D (6 bases). Trimming took off 5 bases at V and 5 bases at J, with 21 bases between the two ends. The CDR3 is 16 amino acids. CDR1 SGHRS and CDR2 YFSETQ come from the germline V gene. The chain's CDR3 is CASRPEGRRGVDTQYF. CDR3 nucleotides: TGCGCCAGCAGACCGGAGGGACGGCGCGGGGTAGATACGCAGTATTTT. Supplemented by reference TRBV5-1 and TRBJ2-3, the full variable domain reads KAGVTQTPRYLIKTRGQQVTLSCSPISGHRSVSWYQQTPGQGLQFLFEYFSETQRNKGNFPGRFSGRQFSNSRSEMNVSTLELGDSALYLCASRPEGRRGVDTQYFGPGTRLTVL.

This clone was counted between two and nine times. The J gene is TRBJ1-1, the V gene TRBV19; D is undetermined. V dropped 3 bases and J dropped 1 base, with 15 bases sitting between them. The CDR3 is 16 amino acids. Germline V CDR1 and CDR2: LNHDA, SQIVND (reference sequence). The CDR3 loop reads CASSIPVRQPNTEAFF. For the CDR3, the DNA is TGTGCCAGTAGTATCCCCGTGCGGCAGCCGAACACTGAAGCTTTCTTT.

On this clone: Different DNA sequences within this sample yield the same CDR3. The V and J genes are TRBV5-1 and TRBJ1-1; the D gene is possibly TRBD1 (5 bases). The length of the CDR3 is 14 residues. Looked up from germline, CDR1 is SGHRS and CDR2 is YFSETQ. Between the trimmed V and J ends, which lost 1 base and 0 bases, there was a span of 7 bases. CDR3 sequence reads: CASSLTGMNTEAFF. CDR3 bases: TGCGCCAGCAGCTTGACAGGAATGAACACTGAAGCTTTCTTT.

This clone showed up just once. The rearrangement links TRBV9 to TRBJ2-3; 8 bases map to TRBD1. In germline, CDR1 is SGDLS, CDR2 YYNGEE. CDR3 length equals 15 residues. After removal of 6 bases from V and 4 bases from J, the junction contained 10 bases not matched to a gene. The CDR3 nucleotides are TGTGCCAGCACCCCCGACGGACAGGGCTCAGATACGCAGTATTTT. Translated: CASTPDGQGSDTQYF.

The chain uses TRBV4-2 and TRBJ1-5; D is unclear. V gave up 0 bases and J gave up 7 bases, with 7 bases separating them. Germline CDR1 reads LGHNA; CDR2 reads YNFKEQ. The CDR3 covers 13 residues. CDR3 protein: CASSQDLDQPQHF. CDR3 DNA sequence: TGTGCCAGCAGCCAAGATCTAGACCAGCCCCAGCATTTT.